This T cell receptor beta chain was recorded in a study of identical twins. TCRdb independently ran MiXCR on the 5' RACE reads; one entry per CDR3 protein. The data contain about 920,000 distinct CDR3 sequences, approximately 13% of them singletons. There are 18 residues in the CDR3. In germline, CDR1 is MGHDK, CDR2 SYGVNS. The J segment lost 0 bases and the V segment lost 2 bases, leaving 7 bases of the junction unmatched. This clonotype appeared many times. The same data also contributed to another study, on yellow fever vaccine responses in identical twins.

The sample was PBMCs. The chain recombines TRBV25-1 with TRBJ2-6, with 7 bases matching TRBD1. This clonotype was sampled from a woman in her late teens or twenties in good health. The CDR3 region is CASSEGTALSSGANVLTF. The CDR3 DNA reads as TGTGCCAGCAGTGAAGGGACAGCTTTGTCCTCTGGGGCCAACGTCCTGACTTTC.